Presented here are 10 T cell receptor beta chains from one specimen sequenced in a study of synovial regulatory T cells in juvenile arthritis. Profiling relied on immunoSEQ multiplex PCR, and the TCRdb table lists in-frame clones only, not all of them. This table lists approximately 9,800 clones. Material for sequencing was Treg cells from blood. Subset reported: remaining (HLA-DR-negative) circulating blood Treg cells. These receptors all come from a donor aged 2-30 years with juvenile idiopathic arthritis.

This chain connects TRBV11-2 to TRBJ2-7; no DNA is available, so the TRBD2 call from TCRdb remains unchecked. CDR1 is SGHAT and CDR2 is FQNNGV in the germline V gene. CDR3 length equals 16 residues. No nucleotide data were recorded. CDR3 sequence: CASSPRTGGQLYEQYF.

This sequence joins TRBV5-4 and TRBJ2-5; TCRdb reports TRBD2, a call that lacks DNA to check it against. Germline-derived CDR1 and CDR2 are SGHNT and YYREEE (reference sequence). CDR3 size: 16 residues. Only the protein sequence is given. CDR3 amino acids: CASSDSRDLHQETQYF.

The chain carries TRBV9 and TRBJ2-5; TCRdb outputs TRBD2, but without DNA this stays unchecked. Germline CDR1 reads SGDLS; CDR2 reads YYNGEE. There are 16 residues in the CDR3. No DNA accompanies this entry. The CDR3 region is CASSPRRGPLQETQYF.

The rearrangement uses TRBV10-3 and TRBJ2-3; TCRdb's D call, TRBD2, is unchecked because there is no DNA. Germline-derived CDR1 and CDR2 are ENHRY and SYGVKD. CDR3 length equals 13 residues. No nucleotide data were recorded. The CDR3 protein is CAIKAGFTDTQYF.

This CDR3 reads CAIRDRGNTEAFF. This sequence joins TRBV10-3 and TRBJ1-1; TCRdb names TRBD1, which stays unverified in the absence of DNA. The V gene's germline CDR1 is ENHRY and CDR2 SYGVKD. The CDR3 spans 13 residues. The protein alone is recorded here.

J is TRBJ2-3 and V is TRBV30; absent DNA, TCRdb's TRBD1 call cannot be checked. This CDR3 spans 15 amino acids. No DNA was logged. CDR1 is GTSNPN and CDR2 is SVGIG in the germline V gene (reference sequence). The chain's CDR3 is CASHRQGAGEYTQYF.

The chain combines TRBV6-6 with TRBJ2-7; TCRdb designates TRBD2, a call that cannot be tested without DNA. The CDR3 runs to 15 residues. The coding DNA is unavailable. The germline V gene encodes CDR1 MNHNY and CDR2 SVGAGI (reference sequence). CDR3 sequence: CASRSTGGGASEQYF.

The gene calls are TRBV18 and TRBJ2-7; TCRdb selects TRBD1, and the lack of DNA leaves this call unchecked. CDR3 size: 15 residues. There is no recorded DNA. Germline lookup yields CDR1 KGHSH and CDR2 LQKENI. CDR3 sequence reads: CASSLRLQGGYEQYF.

This CDR3 reads CASSLGHWETQYF. V and J are TRBV7-2 and TRBJ2-5. Germline CDR1 is SGHTA and CDR2 is FQGNSA. The length of the CDR3 is 13 residues. There is no recorded DNA.

CDR3 in amino acids: CASSVQGGYGYTF. The chain uses TRBV2 and TRBJ1-2. Germline values: CDR1 SNHLY, CDR2 FYNNEI. CDR3 length: 13 amino acids. No DNA sequence was recorded.